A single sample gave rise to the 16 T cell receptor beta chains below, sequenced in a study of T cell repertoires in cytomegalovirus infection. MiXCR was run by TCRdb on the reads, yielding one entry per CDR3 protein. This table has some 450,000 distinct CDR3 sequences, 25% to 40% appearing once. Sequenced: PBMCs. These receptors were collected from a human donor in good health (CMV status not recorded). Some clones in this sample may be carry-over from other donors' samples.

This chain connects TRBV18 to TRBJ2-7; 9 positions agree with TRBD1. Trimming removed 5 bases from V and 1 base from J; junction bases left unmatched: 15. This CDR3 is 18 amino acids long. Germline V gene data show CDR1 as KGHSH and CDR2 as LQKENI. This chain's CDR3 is CASSSLPRTGGLSYEQYF. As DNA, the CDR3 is TGTGCCAGCTCATCACTTCCGCGCACAGGGGGCCTTTCCTACGAGCAGTACTTC.

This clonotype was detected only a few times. The CDR3: CASSVRGELFF. The DNA of the CDR3 is TGTGCCAGCAGCGTACGCGGGGAGCTGTTTTTT. This chain joins TRBV2 and TRBJ2-2, with no clear D. The CDR3 consists of 11 residues. The germline V gene encodes CDR1 SNHLY and CDR2 FYNNEI. Trimming shortened V by 6 bases and J by 7 bases, and 6 bases separated the two germline ends.

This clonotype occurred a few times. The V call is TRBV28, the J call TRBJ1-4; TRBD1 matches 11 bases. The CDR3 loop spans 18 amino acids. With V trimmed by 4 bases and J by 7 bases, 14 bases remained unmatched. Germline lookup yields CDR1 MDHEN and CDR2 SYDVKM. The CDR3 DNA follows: TGTGCCAGCAGTTCACCACACCCTGGACAGGGGGCGAGTGAAAAACTGTTTTTT. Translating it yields CASSSPHPGQGASEKLFF.

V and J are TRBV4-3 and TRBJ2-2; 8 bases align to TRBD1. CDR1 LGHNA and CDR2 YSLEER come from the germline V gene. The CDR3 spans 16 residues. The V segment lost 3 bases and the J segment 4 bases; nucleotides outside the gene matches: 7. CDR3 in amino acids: CASSQTDRVGTGELFF. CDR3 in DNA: TGCGCCAGCAGCCAGACGGACAGGGTCGGCACCGGGGAGCTGTTTTTT.

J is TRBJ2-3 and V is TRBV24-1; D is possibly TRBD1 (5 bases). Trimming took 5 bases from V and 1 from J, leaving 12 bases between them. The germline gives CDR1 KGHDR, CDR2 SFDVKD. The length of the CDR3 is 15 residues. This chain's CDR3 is CATSGVGQGTDTQYF. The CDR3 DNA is TGTGCCACCAGTGGGGTGGGGCAGGGCACAGATACGCAGTATTTT.

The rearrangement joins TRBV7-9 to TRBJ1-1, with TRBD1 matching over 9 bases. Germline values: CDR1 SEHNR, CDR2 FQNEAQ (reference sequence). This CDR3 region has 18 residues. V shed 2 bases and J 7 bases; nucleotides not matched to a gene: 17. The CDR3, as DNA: TGTGCCAGCAGCTTAATGAGAGGAATCCGAGACAGGGGGTTTGAAGCTTTCTTT. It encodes CASSLMRGIRDRGFEAFF.

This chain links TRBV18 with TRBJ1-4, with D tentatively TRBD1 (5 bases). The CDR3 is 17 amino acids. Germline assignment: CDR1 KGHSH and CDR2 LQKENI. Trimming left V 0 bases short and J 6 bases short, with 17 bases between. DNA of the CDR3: TGTGCCAGCTCACCACCTGCAGGGAACGGGCAGGATGAAAAACTGTTTTTT. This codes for CASSPPAGNGQDEKLFF.

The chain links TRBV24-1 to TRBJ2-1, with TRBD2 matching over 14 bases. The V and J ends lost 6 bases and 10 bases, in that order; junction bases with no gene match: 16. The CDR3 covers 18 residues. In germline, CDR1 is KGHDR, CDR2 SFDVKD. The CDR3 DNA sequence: TGTGCCACCAGTCAATCACCCTTGACTAGCGGGGGGGCACTAGAGCAGTTCTTC. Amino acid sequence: CATSQSPLTSGGALEQFF.

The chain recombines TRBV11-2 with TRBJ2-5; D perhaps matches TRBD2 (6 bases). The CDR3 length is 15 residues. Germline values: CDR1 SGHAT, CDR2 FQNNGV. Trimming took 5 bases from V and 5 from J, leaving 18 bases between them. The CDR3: CASSTWRDERETQYF. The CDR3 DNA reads TGTGCCAGCAGCACCTGGCGGGATGAGCGGGAGACCCAGTACTTC.

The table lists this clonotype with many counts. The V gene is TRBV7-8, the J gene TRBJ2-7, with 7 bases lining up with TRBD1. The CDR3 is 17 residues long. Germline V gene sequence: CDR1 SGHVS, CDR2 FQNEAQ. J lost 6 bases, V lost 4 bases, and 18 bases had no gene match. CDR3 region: CASSYSLTGADAAEQYF. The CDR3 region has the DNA TGTGCCAGCAGCTATAGCCTTACAGGGGCAGATGCGGCCGAGCAGTACTTC.

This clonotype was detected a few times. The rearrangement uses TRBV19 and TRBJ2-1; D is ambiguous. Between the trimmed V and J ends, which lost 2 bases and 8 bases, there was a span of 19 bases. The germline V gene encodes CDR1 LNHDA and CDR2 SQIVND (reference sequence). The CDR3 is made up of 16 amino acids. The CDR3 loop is CASSIISGLGIDEQFF. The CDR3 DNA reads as TGTGCCAGTAGTATAATTTCGGGTTTAGGGATCGATGAGCAGTTCTTC. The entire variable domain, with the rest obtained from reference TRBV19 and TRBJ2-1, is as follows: DGGITQSPKYLFRKEGQNVTLSCEQNLNHDAMYWYRQDPGQGLRLIYYSQIVNDFQKGDIAEGYSVSREKKESFPLTVTSAQKNPTAFYLCASSIISGLGIDEQFFGPGTRLTVL.

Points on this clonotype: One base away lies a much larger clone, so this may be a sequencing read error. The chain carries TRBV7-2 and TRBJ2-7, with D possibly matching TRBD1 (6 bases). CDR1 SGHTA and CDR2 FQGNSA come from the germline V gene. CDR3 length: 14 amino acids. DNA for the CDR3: TGTGCCATCAGCCGGCAGGGGCTTGTTTTCGAGCAGTACTTC. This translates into CAISRQGLVFEQYF.

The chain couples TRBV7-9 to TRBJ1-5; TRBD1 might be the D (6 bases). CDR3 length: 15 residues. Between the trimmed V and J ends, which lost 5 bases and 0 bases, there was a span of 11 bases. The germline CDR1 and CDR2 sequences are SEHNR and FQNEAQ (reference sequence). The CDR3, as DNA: TGTGCCAGCAGCGGCCAGGGGAATAGCAATCAGCCCCAGCATTTT. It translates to CASSGQGNSNQPQHF.

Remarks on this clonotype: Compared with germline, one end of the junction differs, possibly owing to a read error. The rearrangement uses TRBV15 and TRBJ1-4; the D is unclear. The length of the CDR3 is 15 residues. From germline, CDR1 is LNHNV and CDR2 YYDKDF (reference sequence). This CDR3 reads CDTSFGGATNEKLFF. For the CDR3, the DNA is TGTGACACCAGCTTCGGCGGGGCAACTAATGAAAAACTGTTTTTT.

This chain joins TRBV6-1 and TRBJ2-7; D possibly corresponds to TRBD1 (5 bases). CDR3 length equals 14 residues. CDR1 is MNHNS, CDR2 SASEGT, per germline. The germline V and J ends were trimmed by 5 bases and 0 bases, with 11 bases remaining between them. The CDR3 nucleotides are TGTGCCAGCAGTCAGACAGTTGGCTCCTACGAGCAGTACTTC. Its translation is CASSQTVGSYEQYF.

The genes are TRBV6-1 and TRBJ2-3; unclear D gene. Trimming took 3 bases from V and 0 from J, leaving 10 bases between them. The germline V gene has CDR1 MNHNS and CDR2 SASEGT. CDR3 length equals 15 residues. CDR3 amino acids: CASSDEDPSTDTQYF. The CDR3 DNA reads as TGTGCCAGCAGTGACGAGGACCCTAGCACAGATACGCAGTATTTT.